This T cell receptor beta chain was obtained from a study of T cells after yellow fever vaccination. TCRdb re-derived calls from the 5' RACE reads in MiXCR, one entry per CDR3 protein. The sample lists 95,000 to 100,000 distinct CDR3 sequences, roughly 6% seen once, with about 38% in the top ten. The CDR3 contains 13 residues. The germline V gene encodes CDR1 SGHDT and CDR2 YYEEEE. V lost 3 bases, J lost 6 bases, and 10 bases lay in between. The chain is built from TRBV5-6 and TRBJ2-1; D not resolved. Sequenced material: CD8+ T cells sorted from PBMCs, taken 10 days after the yellow fever booster vaccination. The receptor comes from a young man who received the YFV17D yellow fever vaccine. For the CDR3, the DNA is TGTGCCAGCAGCTCGGCATGGCTCAATGAGCAGTTCTTC. Encoded protein: CASSSAWLNEQFF. Supplemented by reference TRBV5-6 and TRBJ2-1, the full variable domain reads DAGVTQSPTHLIKTRGQQVTLRCSPKSGHDTVSWYQQALGQGPQFIFQYYEEEERQRGNFPDRFSGHQFPNYSSELNVNALLLGDSALYLCASSSAWLNEQFFGPGTRLTVL.